This T cell receptor beta chain comes out of a study of lymphopenia after photon versus proton radiotherapy. Turning to this clone: Its target is not known.

General study findings and limits: A bigger post-nadir fall in TCR diversity correlated inversely with survival time in deceased patients.

TCRdb's copy holds only in-frame clones and misses some; the assay was immunoSEQ multiplex PCR. The table lists 83,000 or so clones, more than 70% of them singletons. CDR3 length: 16 residues. Trimming cost V 5 bases and J 5 bases, with 22 bases left between them. Germline lookup yields CDR1 SGHNT and CDR2 YENEEA. The sequencing here drew on peripheral blood, taken from a patient treated with proton-based radiotherapy. This TCR derives from a man in his sixties with pancreatic cancer. V is TRBV11-3 and J is TRBJ2-7, with D possibly matching TRBD1 (5 bases). The CDR3 DNA sequence: TGTGCCAGCAGCCAGGGATTACCGGGTCTCAGCGACGAGCAGTACTTC. This translates into CASSQGLPGLSDEQYF.